What follows are 11 T cell receptor beta chains derived from one specimen sequenced in a study of T cell repertoires in cytomegalovirus infection (dated by TCRdb to about 2019). Sequencing took place on an Illumina HiSeq 1500. TCRdb applied fastp at Q25 and MiXCR to the public reads, then kept only in-frame beta chains. Rows merge per CDR3 protein into single entries with the most common DNA and genes. The sample profile shows about 440,000 distinct CDR3 sequences; under 40% of them were found once. Approximately 15% of the sample goes to the ten largest clones. The material sequenced was PBMCs. The receptors were gathered from a human donor in good health (CMV status not recorded). Some clones in this sample may be carry-over from other donors' samples.

This clonotype was seen a handful of times. The rearrangement links TRBV6-1 to TRBJ2-7, with 9 bases identical to TRBD1. Germline CDR1 is MNHNS and CDR2 is SASEGT. V was clipped by 3 bases and J by 0 bases; unmatched bases: 3. The CDR3 sequence is 15 residues long. CDR3 coding DNA: TGTGCCAGCAGTGAGGAGACAGGGGGCTCCTACGAGCAGTACTTC. The encoded protein is CASSEETGGSYEQYF.

V usage is TRBV5-4 and J usage is TRBJ2-5; D is perhaps TRBD2 (6 bases). Germline V gene sequence: CDR1 SGHNT, CDR2 YYREEE (reference sequence). The CDR3 runs to 12 residues. V lost 10 bases and J lost 1, with 11 bases in between. The CDR3 spells CAGGSLQETQYF. CDR3 coding DNA: TGTGCCGGGGGGAGCCTCCAAGAGACCCAGTACTTC. The whole variable domain, remainder taken from reference TRBV5-4 and TRBJ2-5, is ETGVTQSPTHLIKTRGQQVTLRCSSQSGHNTVSWYQQALGQGPQFIFQYYREEENGRGNFPPRFSGLQFPNYSSELNVNALELDDSALYLCAGGSLQETQYFGPGTRLLVL.

The J gene is TRBJ2-3, the V gene TRBV20-1; D possibly corresponds to TRBD2 (5 bases). The CDR3 runs to 15 residues. In germline, CDR1 is DFQATT, CDR2 SNEGSKA (reference sequence). The V and J ends lost 2 bases and 5 bases respectively, with 17 bases between them. CDR3 sequence reads: CSARNPGSRVDTQYF. CDR3 DNA: TGCAGTGCTAGAAATCCGGGGTCGAGGGTAGATACGCAGTATTTT.

Points on this clonotype: This sequence may be a read error, since a much larger clone differs from it by one base. V and J are TRBV12-3 or TRBV12-4 and TRBJ1-6; D gene uncertain. V was cut by 4 bases and J by 9 bases, with 19 bases left in between. The CDR3 extends over 16 amino acids. In DNA form, the CDR3 reads TGTGCCAGCAGTTCGTACGACGAACAGCCGGGTTCACCCCTCCACTTT. Its translation is CASSSYDEQPGSPLHF.

This clonotype appeared many times. The J gene is TRBJ2-7, the V gene TRBV7-2; possible D gene TRBD2, 7 bases. There are 14 residues in the CDR3. Trimming removed 5 bases at V and 4 bases at J, with 15 bases between. CDR1 is SGHTA, CDR2 FQGNSA, per germline. CDR3 amino acids: CASSPLGGAYEQYF. CDR3 nucleotides: TGTGCCAGCAGCCCCCTGGGGGGGGCGTACGAGCAGTACTTC.

The V and J genes are TRBV24-1 and TRBJ1-2, with D possibly being TRBD1 (5 bases). V was trimmed by 6 bases and J by 4 bases, leaving 11 bases between them. CDR1 KGHDR and CDR2 SFDVKD come from the germline V gene. This CDR3 has 13 residues. CDR3 sequence (DNA): TGTGCCACCAGTATGGGGGAGGCCTATGGCTACACCTTC. It specifies CATSMGEAYGYTF.

The chain recombines TRBV11-2 with TRBJ2-7; the match to TRBD1 covers 7 bases. The V gene's germline CDR1 is SGHAT and CDR2 FQNNGV. The CDR3 consists of 14 residues. V gave up 5 bases and J gave up 5 bases; unmatched junction bases: 9. CDR3 sequence: CASSPRQGTHEQYF. CDR3 nucleotides: TGTGCCAGCAGCCCACGACAGGGTACCCACGAGCAGTACTTC.

The table lists this clonotype with many counts. This chain connects TRBV19 to TRBJ1-1; D may be TRBD1 (5 bases). Germline V gene lookup returns CDR1 LNHDA and CDR2 SQIVND (reference sequence). V shed 8 bases and J shed 0 bases, with 16 bases lying between them. The CDR3 is 15 amino acids. The CDR3 DNA is TGTGCCAGTGCTCGGCGGGGACCCATGAACACTGAAGCTTTCTTT. It is translated as CASARRGPMNTEAFF.

At least ten counts were recorded for this clonotype. J is TRBJ1-6 and V is TRBV27; D gene unclear. CDR1 and CDR2 from the germline V gene are MNHEY and SMNVEV (reference sequence). Trimming stripped 2 bases from V and 10 bases from J, with 9 bases between. This CDR3 spans 13 amino acids. CDR3 sequence: CASSLRGLSPLHF. The CDR3, as DNA: TGTGCCAGCAGTTTACGCGGGCTCTCACCCCTCCACTTT.

The chain links TRBV9 to TRBJ1-1; 7 positions match TRBD1. The germline CDR1 and CDR2 sequences are SGDLS and YYNGEE. Trimming cost V 4 bases and J 6 bases; bases outside gene matches: 9. The CDR3 consists of 14 residues. The CDR3 loop reads CASSKGAGVSEAFF. CDR3 nucleotide sequence: TGTGCCAGCAGCAAGGGGGCAGGGGTATCTGAAGCTTTCTTT.

The chain couples TRBV5-1 to TRBJ1-5, with TRBD1 as a possible D gene (6 bases). V dropped 0 bases and J dropped 6 bases, with 13 bases sitting between them. The CDR3 sequence is 15 residues long. The germline gives CDR1 SGHRS, CDR2 YFSETQ. This CDR3 is CASSLDGGPGQPQHF. The CDR3, as DNA: TGCGCCAGCAGCTTGGATGGGGGGCCCGGTCAGCCCCAGCATTTT. Full variable domain (rest looked up from reference TRBV5-1 and TRBJ1-5): KAGVTQTPRYLIKTRGQQVTLSCSPISGHRSVSWYQQTPGQGLQFLFEYFSETQRNKGNFPGRFSGRQFSNSRSEMNVSTLELGDSALYLCASSLDGGPGQPQHFGDGTRLSIL.